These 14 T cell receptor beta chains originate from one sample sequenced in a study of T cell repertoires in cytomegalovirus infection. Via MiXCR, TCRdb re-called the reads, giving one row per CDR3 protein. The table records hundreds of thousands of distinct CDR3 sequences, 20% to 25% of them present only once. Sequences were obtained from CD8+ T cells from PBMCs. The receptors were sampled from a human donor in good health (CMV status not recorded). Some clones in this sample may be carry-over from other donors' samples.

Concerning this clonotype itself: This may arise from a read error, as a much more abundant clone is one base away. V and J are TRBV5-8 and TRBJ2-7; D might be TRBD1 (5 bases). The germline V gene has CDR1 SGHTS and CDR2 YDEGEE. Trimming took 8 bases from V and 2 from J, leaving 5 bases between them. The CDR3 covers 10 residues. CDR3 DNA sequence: TGTGCCAGGGGGCCCTACGAGCAGTACTTC. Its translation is CARGPYEQYF.

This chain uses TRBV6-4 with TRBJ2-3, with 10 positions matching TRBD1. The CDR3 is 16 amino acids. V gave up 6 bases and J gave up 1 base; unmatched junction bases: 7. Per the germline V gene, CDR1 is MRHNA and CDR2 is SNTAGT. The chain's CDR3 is CASSSGQGYGTDTQYF. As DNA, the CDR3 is TGTGCCAGCAGCTCGGGACAGGGGTACGGCACAGATACGCAGTATTTT.

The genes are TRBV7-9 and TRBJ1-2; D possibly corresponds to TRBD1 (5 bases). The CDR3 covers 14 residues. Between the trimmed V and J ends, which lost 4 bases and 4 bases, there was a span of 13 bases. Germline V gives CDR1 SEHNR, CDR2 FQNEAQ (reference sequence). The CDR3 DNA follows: TGTGCCAGCAGCTCGGGGCCCGTCGTCTATGGCTACACCTTC. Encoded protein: CASSSGPVVYGYTF.

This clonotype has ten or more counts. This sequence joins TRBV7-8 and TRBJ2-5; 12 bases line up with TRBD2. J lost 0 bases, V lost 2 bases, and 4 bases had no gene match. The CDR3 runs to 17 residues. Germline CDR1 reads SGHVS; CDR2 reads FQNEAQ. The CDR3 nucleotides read TGTGCCAGCAGCTTACATCGACTAGCGGGGGACCAAGAGACCCAGTACTTC. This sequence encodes CASSLHRLAGDQETQYF.

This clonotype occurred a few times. The CDR3 DNA reads TGCAGTGCTAGACCATCAGTCACAGCTAATCAGCCCCAGCATTTT. As protein: CSARPSVTANQPQHF. The chain joins TRBV20-1 to TRBJ1-5; D is unresolved. This CDR3 has 15 residues. The V end was cut by 2 bases, the J end by 4 bases, with 15 bases between. Germline V gene data show CDR1 as DFQATT and CDR2 as SNEGSKA (reference sequence).

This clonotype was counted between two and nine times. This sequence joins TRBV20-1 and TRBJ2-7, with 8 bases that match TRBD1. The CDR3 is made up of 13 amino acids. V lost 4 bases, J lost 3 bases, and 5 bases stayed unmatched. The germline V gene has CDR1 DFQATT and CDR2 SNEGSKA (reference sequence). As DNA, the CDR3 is TGCAGTGCTATTACCGGGACAGGCTACGAGCAGTACTTC. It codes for CSAITGTGYEQYF.

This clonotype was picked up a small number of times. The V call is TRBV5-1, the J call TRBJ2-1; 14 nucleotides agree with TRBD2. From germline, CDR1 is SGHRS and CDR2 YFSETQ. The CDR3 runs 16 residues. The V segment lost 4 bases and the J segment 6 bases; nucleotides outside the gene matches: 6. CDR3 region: CASSPLGLAGANEQFF. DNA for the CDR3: TGCGCCAGCAGCCCCTTGGGACTAGCGGGGGCCAATGAGCAGTTCTTC.

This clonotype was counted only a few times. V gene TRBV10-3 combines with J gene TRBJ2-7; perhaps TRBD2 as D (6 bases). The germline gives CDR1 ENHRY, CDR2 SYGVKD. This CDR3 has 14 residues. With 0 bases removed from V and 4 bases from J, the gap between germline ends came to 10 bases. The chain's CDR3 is CAISESSRGYEQYF. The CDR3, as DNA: TGTGCCATCAGTGAGTCATCCCGGGGGTACGAGCAGTACTTC.

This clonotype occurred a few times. The CDR3 loop is CASSNADMGSPLHF. CDR3 bases: TGTGCCAGCAGTAACGCTGACATGGGCTCACCCCTCCACTTT. This chain connects TRBV28 to TRBJ1-6; D remains unclear. Germline V CDR1 and CDR2: MDHEN, SYDVKM. The ends were cut back, 5 bases at V and 10 bases at J, with 15 bases in the middle. The CDR3 consists of 14 residues.

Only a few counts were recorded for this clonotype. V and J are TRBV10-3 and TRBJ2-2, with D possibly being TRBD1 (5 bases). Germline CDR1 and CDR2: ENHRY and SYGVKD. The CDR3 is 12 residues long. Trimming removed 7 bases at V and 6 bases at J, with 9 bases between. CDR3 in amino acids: CAIIQGSGELFF. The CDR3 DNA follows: TGTGCCATCATTCAGGGATCCGGGGAGCTGTTTTTT.

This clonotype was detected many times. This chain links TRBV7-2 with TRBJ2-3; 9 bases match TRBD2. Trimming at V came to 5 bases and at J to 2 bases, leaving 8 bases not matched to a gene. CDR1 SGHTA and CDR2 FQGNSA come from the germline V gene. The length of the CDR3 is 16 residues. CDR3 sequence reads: CASSPLLAGYTDTQYF. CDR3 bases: TGTGCCAGCAGCCCACTCCTAGCGGGGTACACAGATACGCAGTATTTT.

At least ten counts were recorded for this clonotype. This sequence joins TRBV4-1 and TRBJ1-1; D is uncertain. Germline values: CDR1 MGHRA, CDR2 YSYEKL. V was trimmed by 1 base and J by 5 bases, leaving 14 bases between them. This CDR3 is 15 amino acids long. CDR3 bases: TGCGCCAGCAGCCAAGGATCTATGGGTTGGACTGAAGCTTTCTTT. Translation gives CASSQGSMGWTEAFF.

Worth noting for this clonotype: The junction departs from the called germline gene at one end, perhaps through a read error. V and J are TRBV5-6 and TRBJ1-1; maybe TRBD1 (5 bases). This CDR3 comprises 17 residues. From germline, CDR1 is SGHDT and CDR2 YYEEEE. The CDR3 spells CVSSLEGVGYWNTEAFF. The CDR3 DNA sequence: TGTGTCAGCAGCTTGGAAGGGGTAGGTTACTGGAACACTGAAGCTTTCTTT.

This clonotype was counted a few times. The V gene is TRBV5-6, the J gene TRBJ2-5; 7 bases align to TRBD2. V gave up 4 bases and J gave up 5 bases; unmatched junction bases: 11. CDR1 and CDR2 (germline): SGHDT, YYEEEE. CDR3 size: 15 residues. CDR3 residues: CASSPLAGPPETQYF. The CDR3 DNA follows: TGTGCCAGCAGCCCCTTAGCGGGTCCCCCGGAGACCCAGTACTTC.